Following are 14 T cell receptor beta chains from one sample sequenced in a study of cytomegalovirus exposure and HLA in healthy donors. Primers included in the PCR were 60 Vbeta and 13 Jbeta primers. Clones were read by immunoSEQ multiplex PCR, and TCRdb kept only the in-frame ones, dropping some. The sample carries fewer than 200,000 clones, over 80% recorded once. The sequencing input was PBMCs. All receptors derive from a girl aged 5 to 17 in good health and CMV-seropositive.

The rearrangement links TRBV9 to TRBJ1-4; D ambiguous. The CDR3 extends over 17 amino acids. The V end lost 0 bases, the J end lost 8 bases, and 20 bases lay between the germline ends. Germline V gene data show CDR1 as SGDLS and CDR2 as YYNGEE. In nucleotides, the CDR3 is TGTGCCAGCAGCGTAGGGTCTACTTTGCGGGGAGGCGAAAAACTGTTTTTT. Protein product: CASSVGSTLRGGEKLFF.

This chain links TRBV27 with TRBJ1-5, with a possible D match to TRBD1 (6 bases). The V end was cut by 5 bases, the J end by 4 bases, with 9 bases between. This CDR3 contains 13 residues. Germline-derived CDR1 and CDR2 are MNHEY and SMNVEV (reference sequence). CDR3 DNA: TGTGCCAGCAGTCAGGGGCCAAATCAGCCCCAGCATTTT. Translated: CASSQGPNQPQHF.

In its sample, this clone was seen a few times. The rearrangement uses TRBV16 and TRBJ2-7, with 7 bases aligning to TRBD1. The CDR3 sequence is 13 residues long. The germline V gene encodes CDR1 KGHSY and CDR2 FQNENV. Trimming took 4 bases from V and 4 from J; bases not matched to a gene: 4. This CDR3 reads CASSLTGSYEQYF. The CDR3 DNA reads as TGTGCCAGCAGCCTGACAGGGTCTTACGAGCAGTACTTC.

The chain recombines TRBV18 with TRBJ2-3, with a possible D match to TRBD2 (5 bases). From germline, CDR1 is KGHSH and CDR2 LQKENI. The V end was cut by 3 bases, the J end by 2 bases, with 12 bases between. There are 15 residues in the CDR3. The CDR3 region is CASSPPAGNTDTQYF. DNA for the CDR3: TGTGCCAGCTCACCGCCTGCGGGCAACACAGATACGCAGTATTTT.

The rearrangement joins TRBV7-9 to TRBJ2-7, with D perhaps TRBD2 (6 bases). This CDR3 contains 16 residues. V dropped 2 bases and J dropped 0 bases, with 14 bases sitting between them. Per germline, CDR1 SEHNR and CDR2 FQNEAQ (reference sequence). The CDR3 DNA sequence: TGTGCCAGCAGCTTATTAAGTTTCGGGAGCTCCTACGAGCAGTACTTC. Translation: CASSLLSFGSSYEQYF.

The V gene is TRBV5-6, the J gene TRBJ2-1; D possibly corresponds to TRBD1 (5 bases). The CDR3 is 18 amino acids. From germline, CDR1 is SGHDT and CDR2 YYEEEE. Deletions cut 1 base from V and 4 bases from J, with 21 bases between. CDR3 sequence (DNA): TGTGCCAGCAGCTTGAAATTTGGGGCAAGAGGCCCTTACAATGAGCAGTTCTTC. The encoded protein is CASSLKFGARGPYNEQFF.

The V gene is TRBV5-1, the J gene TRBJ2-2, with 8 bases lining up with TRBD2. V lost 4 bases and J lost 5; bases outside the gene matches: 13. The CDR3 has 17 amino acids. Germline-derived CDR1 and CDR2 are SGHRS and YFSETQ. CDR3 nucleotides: TGCGCCAGCAGCGTGGACGCCTCGGGACTAGGTACCGGGGAGCTGTTTTTT. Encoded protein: CASSVDASGLGTGELFF.

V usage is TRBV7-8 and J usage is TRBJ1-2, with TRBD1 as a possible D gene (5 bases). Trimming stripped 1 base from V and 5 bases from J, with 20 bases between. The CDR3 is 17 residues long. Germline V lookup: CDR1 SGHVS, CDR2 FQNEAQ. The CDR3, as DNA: TGTGCCAGCAGCTTAGTTTGGGGCAGGGAGGCCGGATATGGCTACACCTTC. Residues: CASSLVWGREAGYGYTF.

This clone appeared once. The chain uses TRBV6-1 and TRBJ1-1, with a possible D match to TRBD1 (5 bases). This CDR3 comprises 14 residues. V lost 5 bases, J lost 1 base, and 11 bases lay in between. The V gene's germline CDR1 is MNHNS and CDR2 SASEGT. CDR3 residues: CASSQGSSNTEAFF. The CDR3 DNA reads TGTGCCAGCAGTCAGGGAAGTTCGAACACTGAAGCTTTCTTT.

CDR3 sequence reads: CATSRDHRGPGNTIYF. The CDR3 DNA follows: TGTGCCACCAGCAGAGACCACAGGGGGCCTGGAAACACCATATATTTT. This chain joins TRBV15 and TRBJ1-3; 9 bases are a match to TRBD1. The trim removed 0 bases at V and 2 bases at J, leaving 2 bases unmatched. CDR1 LNHNV and CDR2 YYDKDF come from the germline V gene (reference sequence). CDR3 length equals 16 residues.

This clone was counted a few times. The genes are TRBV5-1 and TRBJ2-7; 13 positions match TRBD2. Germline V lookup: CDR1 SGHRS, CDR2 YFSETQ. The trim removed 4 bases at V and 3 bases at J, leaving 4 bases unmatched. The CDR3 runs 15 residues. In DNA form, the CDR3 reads TGCGCCAGCAGCGGGGGACTAGCGGGACTCTACGAGCAGTACTTC. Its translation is CASSGGLAGLYEQYF.

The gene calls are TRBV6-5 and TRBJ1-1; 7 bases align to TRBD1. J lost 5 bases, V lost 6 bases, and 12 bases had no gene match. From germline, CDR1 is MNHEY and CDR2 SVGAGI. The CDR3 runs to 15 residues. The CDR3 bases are TGTGCCAGCAGAACCTACAGGGGATCTAGGACTGAAGCTTTCTTT. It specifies CASRTYRGSRTEAFF.

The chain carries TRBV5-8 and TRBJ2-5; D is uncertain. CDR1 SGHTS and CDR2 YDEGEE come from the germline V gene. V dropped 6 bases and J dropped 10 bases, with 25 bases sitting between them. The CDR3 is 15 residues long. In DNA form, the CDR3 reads TGTGCCAGCACGCCACCGTGGCAGGCCCGAAGGAACCAGTACTTC. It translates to CASTPPWQARRNQYF.

CDR3: CASSQGSQPQHF. CDR3 nucleotide sequence: TGTGCCAGCAGCCAGGGAAGCCAGCCCCAGCATTTT. The V gene is TRBV7-9, the J gene TRBJ1-5, with D maybe TRBD1 (5 bases). The length of the CDR3 is 12 residues. CDR1 and CDR2 from the germline V gene are SEHNR and FQNEAQ (reference sequence). The V end was cut by 5 bases, the J end by 7 bases, with 9 bases between.